This T cell receptor beta chain was sequenced for a study of blood T cell repertoires in COVID-19. There are 14 residues in the CDR3. Germline CDR1 MNHEY, CDR2 SVGAGI. V lost 0 bases, J lost 6 bases, and 4 bases stayed unmatched. Clones were sequenced by immunoSEQ multiplex PCR, and TCRdb holds only the in-frame ones, with some missing. The data hold about 160,000 clones, with roughly 90% observed a single time. The V and J genes are TRBV6-5 and TRBJ2-7; TRBD1 matches at 8 bases. The material sequenced was PBMCs or T cells enriched from blood (not recorded which). This TCR was recovered from a woman aged 45-60 years who had recovered from COVID-19. Here the CDR3 DNA reads TGTGCCAGCAGTTACTCCGGCAGGGGGCTCGAGCAGTACTTC. As protein: CASSYSGRGLEQYF.